The 13 T cell receptor beta chains below come from one sample, sequenced in a study of T-cell memory formation after mild COVID-19. TCRdb ran MiXCR on the 5' RACE reads and lists one entry per CDR3 protein. The table has 300,000 to 400,000 distinct CDR3 sequences, around 28% seen once. The sequenced material came from PBMCs or a T cell subset sorted from them (not recorded which). Every receptor here comes from an adult woman who had mild COVID-19 (a few samples of this study predate the infection). Cell type and time point are not known.

V gene TRBV12-3 or TRBV12-4 combines with J gene TRBJ1-5; D might be TRBD1 (5 bases). The CDR3 covers 14 residues. V lost 1 base to trimming and J lost 7 bases, with 11 bases between them. This chain's CDR3 is CASSLGDSPQPQHF. The CDR3 bases are TGTGCCAGCAGTTTAGGTGACAGTCCCCAGCCCCAGCATTTT.

The V and J genes are TRBV5-1 and TRBJ1-2; D possibly corresponds to TRBD1 (5 bases). CDR3 length: 12 amino acids. V gave up 0 bases and J gave up 6 bases, with 6 bases separating them. The germline gives CDR1 SGHRS, CDR2 YFSETQ. The CDR3 loop is CASSLEGDGYTF. The CDR3 DNA is TGCGCCAGCAGCTTGGAAGGGGATGGCTACACCTTC.

The table lists this clonotype with a few counts. The rearrangement joins TRBV9 to TRBJ1-5; 7 nucleotides line up with TRBD1. CDR3 length equals 15 residues. With V trimmed by 3 bases and J by 0 bases, 3 bases remained unmatched. From germline, CDR1 is SGDLS and CDR2 YYNGEE. The CDR3 spells CASSEQGNSNQPQHF. The CDR3 nucleotides are TGTGCCAGCAGCGAACAGGGGAATAGCAATCAGCCCCAGCATTTT. The variable domain in full, with the rest retrieved from reference TRBV9 and TRBJ1-5, is DSGVTQTPKHLITATGQRVTLRCSPRSGDLSVYWYQQSLDQGLQFLIQYYNGEERAKGNILERFSAQQFPDLHSELNLSSLELGDSALYFCASSEQGNSNQPQHFGDGTRLSIL.

This clonotype was seen ten or more times. The V gene is TRBV20-1, the J gene TRBJ2-3; 8 nucleotides match TRBD2. Germline V CDR1 and CDR2: DFQATT, SNEGSKA (reference sequence). CDR3 length equals 15 residues. The V and J ends lost 3 bases and 6 bases, in that order; junction bases with no gene match: 11. As DNA, the CDR3 is TGCAGTGCTAGCGTCCGGGGGGGCTACGGGGATACGCAGTATTTT. The encoded protein is CSASVRGGYGDTQYF.

The chain carries TRBV5-1 and TRBJ2-7; 10 bases agree with TRBD1. There are 16 residues in the CDR3. Germline lookup yields CDR1 SGHRS and CDR2 YFSETQ. J lost 3 bases, V lost 5 bases, and 11 bases had no gene match. CDR3 loop: CASRGTGTGVSYEQYF. DNA for the CDR3: TGCGCCAGCAGGGGGACCGGGACAGGGGTAAGCTACGAGCAGTACTTC.

This clonotype has a handful of counts. This chain uses TRBV10-3 with TRBJ1-1; tentative D call: TRBD1 (5 bases). V was clipped by 6 bases and J by 9 bases, with 14 bases between them. The CDR3 is 12 residues long. CDR1 ENHRY and CDR2 SYGVKD come from the germline V gene. The CDR3 loop reads CAIRGDSEKAFF. The CDR3 bases are TGTGCCATCAGGGGAGACAGTGAGAAAGCTTTCTTT.

The chain combines TRBV20-1 with TRBJ2-7, with 10 nucleotides matching TRBD2. The ends lost 3 bases at V and 0 bases at J; junction bases unmatched: 2. CDR1 and CDR2 (germline): DFQATT, SNEGSKA (reference sequence). This CDR3 comprises 14 residues. The chain's CDR3 is CSASPSGSSYEQYF. The CDR3 DNA reads TGCAGTGCTAGTCCTAGCGGGAGCTCCTACGAGCAGTACTTC.

This clonotype came up a few times. The chain employs TRBV5-1 and TRBJ2-3; TRBD1 or TRBD2 may be the D gene (6 bases each). The CDR3 has 16 amino acids. Trimming pared 4 bases from V and 6 bases from J, leaving 21 bases between. CDR1 is SGHRS and CDR2 is YFSETQ in the germline V gene. The CDR3 loop reads CASSPSPGGTRDTQYF. The DNA of the CDR3 is TGCGCCAGCAGCCCCTCCCCCGGCGGGACAAGGGATACGCAGTATTTT. Full variable domain (missing parts from reference TRBV5-1 and TRBJ2-3): KAGVTQTPRYLIKTRGQQVTLSCSPISGHRSVSWYQQTPGQGLQFLFEYFSETQRNKGNFPGRFSGRQFSNSRSEMNVSTLELGDSALYLCASSPSPGGTRDTQYFGPGTRLTVL.

Points on this clonotype: It is unclear where the CDR3 begins or ends on the DNA, so no DNA is shown, and the CDR3 is as TCRdb lists it. This chain joins TRBV4-1 and TRBJ1-4; the table assigns TRBD1, which was not confirmed against the DNA. With termini counted, the CDR3 has 17 amino acids. Germline V CDR1 and CDR2: MGHRA, YSYEKL. The chain's CDR3 is CASSQGPRARTLKNCFF.

This rearrangement joins TRBV5-1 to TRBJ1-2; no definite D call. V was shortened by 0 bases and J by 8 bases, with 17 bases between the two germline ends. In germline, CDR1 is SGHRS, CDR2 YFSETQ. This CDR3 is 15 amino acids long. The CDR3 DNA follows: TGCGCCAGCAGCTTGGGTGGACTCCCGAGGCGGGGCTACACCTTC. Translated, it gives CASSLGGLPRRGYTF.

This clonotype was seen a few times. The rearrangement links TRBV5-1 to TRBJ1-2; D is uncertain. This CDR3 comprises 11 residues. Germline CDR1 SGHRS, CDR2 YFSETQ. V gave up 2 bases and J gave up 7 bases, with 6 bases separating them. For the CDR3, the DNA is TGCGCCAGCAGCTTCCCGGGTGGCTACACCTTC. Its translation: CASSFPGGYTF. The variable domain in full, completed from reference TRBV5-1 and TRBJ1-2, reads KAGVTQTPRYLIKTRGQQVTLSCSPISGHRSVSWYQQTPGQGLQFLFEYFSETQRNKGNFPGRFSGRQFSNSRSEMNVSTLELGDSALYLCASSFPGGYTFGSGTRLTVV.

The J gene is TRBJ1-1, the V gene TRBV7-3; 12 bases map to TRBD1. Losses at the gene ends were 4 bases for V and 1 base for J; bases not matched to a gene: 13. The CDR3 has 19 residues. Per germline, CDR1 SGHTA and CDR2 FQGTGA. In nucleotides, the CDR3 is TGTGCCAGCAGCTGCCTAACGGGACAGGGGGCGATGAGGAACACTGAAGCTTTCTTT. Its protein product is CASSCLTGQGAMRNTEAFF.

This chain links TRBV6-6 with TRBJ2-3; 7 bases fit TRBD1. Trimming removed 2 bases from V and 6 bases from J; junction bases left unmatched: 5. The CDR3 consists of 14 residues. Germline V CDR1 and CDR2: MNHNY, SVGAGI (reference sequence). CDR3 DNA sequence: TGTGCCAGCAGTTACGTAGGGGGCGGGGATACGCAGTATTTT. Its translation is CASSYVGGGDTQYF.